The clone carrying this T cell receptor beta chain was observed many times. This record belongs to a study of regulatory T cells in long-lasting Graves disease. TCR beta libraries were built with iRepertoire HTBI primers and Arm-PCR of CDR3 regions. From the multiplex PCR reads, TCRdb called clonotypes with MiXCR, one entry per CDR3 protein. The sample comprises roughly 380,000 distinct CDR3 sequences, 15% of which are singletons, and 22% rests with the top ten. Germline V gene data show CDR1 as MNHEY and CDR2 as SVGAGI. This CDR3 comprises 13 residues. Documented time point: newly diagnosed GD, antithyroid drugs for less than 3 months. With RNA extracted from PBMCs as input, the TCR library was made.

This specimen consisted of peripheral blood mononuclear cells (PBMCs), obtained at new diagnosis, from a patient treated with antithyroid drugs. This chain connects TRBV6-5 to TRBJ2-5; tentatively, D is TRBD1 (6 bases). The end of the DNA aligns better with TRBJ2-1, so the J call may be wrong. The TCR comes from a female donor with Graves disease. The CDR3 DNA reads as TGTGCCAGCAGTTACTCTAGGGGGTATGAGCAGTTCTTC. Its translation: CASSYSRGYEQFF.